The source of this T cell receptor beta chain is a study of vaccination effects on CD4 cells after COVID-19. With the ViraFEST assay, the study expanded antigen-specific CD4+ T cells using viral peptide pools, then sequenced them. At the end of about 10 days of culture, CD4+ T cells were isolated. No vaccinee had earlier SARS-CoV-2 infection, and nucleocapsid antibodies were negative. Assay: immunoSEQ multiplex PCR; the TCRdb copy retains only in-frame clones and omits some. Of 50,000 or so clones detected, roughly three quarters appear once; the ten largest clones hold 5% to 7%. This CDR3 contains 12 residues. V lost 2 bases and J 0 bases, leaving 0 bases between the germline ends. Germline V lookup: CDR1 SGHVS, CDR2 FNYEAQ. This clone was observed a single time. Its matching antigen is unknown.

The chain couples TRBV7-6 to TRBJ2-3; no reliable D call. Here the sequenced sample was CD4+ T cells from PBMCs cultured with HCoV-OC43 spike peptides, taken before COVID-19 vaccination. The subset denotes: HCoV-OC43 spike overlapping peptide pool stimulation. This clonotype was sampled from a human donor who received a COVID-19 vaccine. The CDR3 DNA follows: TGTGCCAGCAGCTTAAGCACAGATACGCAGTATTTT. Amino acids: CASSLSTDTQYF.